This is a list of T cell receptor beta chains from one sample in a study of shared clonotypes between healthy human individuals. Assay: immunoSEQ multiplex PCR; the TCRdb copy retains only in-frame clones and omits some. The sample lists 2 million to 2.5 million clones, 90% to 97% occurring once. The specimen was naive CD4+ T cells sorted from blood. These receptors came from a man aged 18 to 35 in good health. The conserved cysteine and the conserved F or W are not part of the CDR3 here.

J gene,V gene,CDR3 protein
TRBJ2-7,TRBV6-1,ASLAGVNEQY
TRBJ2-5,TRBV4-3,ASSQDMSAPFQETQY
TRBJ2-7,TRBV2,ASSEGRNYEQY
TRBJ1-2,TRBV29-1,SVGQDINYGYT
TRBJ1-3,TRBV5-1,ASSRDGGSGNTIY
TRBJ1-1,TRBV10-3,AISADYIATEAF
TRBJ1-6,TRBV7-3,ASSLNTQGSPLH
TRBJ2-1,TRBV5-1,ASSLDGTVNEQF
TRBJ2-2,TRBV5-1,ASRPYDRDTGELF
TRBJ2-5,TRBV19,ASTRTSGRNEKTQY
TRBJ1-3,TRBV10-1,ASSQGFSGNTIY
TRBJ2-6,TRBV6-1,ASSSLTGANVLT
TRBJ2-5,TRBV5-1,ASSGHLGETQY
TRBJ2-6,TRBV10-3,AISEGLAGDSGANVLT
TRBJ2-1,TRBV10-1,ASSSSVGSYNEQF
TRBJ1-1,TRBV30,AWDVGNTEAF
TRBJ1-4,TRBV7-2,ASSFQGQVQEKLF
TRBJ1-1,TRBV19,ASSGQAGTEAF
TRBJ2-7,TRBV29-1,SVAAGTGGMKLYEQY
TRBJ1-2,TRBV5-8,ASSTTGVYGYT
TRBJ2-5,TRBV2,ASFWTSGGETQY
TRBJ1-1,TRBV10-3,AIRAVNTEAF
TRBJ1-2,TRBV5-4,ASSLDRIYGYT
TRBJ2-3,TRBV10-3,AIGTVDTQY
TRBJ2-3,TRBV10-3,AISEVAGGPADTQY
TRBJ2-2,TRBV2,ASLGPMRTGELF
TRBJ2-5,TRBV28,ASSFGASGRPSSQY
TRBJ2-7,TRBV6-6,ASSYSMGGSYEQY
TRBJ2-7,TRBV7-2,ASSPTRFYEQY
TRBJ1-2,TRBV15,ATSRDGLYYGYT
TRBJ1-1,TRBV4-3,ASSDAGRSFTF
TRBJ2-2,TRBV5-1,ASSFLIGGSGTGELF
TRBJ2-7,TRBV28,ASSLNGESRRYEQY